This TCR beta chain was captured by sequencing in a study of blood T cell repertoires in COVID-19. Whole-study context: Samples taken during acute and convalescent COVID-19 were collected in the United States, Italy and Spain.

The table came from immunoSEQ multiplex PCR; TCRdb's copy has only in-frame clones and leaves some out. There are roughly 150,000 clones in the sample; roughly 86% occur only once, and about 5.6% lies in the top ten. Concerning this clone: No DNA is shown, since the ends of the CDR3 on it are uncertain; the CDR3 is the one TCRdb lists.

From germline, CDR1 is LNHNV and CDR2 YYDKDF (reference sequence). The CDR3 is 15 amino acids in total, end residues counted. Sequences were obtained from peripheral blood. This chain uses TRBV15 with TRBJ1-4; the listed D gene, TRBD1, was not tested against the DNA. This TCR came from a human donor in a cohort sampled during active COVID-19. The CDR3 protein is CATSRVVGQGNFPFF.